The 18 T cell receptor beta chains below were found in one sample sequenced in a study of control samples from healthy donors and cancer patients. This table comes from immunoSEQ multiplex PCR, and its TCRdb copy is limited to in-frame clones, with some not included. The repertoire holds 100,000 to 150,000 clones, with about nine tenths as singletons. Sequencing was carried out using blood. The source is a man younger than 35 in good health.

The chain is built from TRBV2 and TRBJ2-7, with D perhaps matching TRBD1 (6 bases). The germline V and J ends were trimmed by 10 bases and 0 bases, with 16 bases remaining between them. The germline V gene encodes CDR1 SNHLY and CDR2 FYNNEI. The CDR3 loop spans 14 amino acids. CDR3 in amino acids: CATSGTYLSYEQYF. CDR3 DNA: TGTGCCACCTCCGGGACATACCTCTCCTACGAGCAGTACTTC.

CDR3 loop: CASSFSIYGYTF. The CDR3 nucleotides are TGTGCCAGCAGTTTCTCCATTTATGGCTACACCTTC. The chain is built from TRBV12-3 or TRBV12-4 and TRBJ1-2; D call uncertain. There are 12 residues in the CDR3. Trimming took off 3 bases at V and 5 bases at J, with 7 bases between the two ends.

The V gene is TRBV28, the J gene TRBJ2-5, with 16 bases lining up with TRBD2. Germline assignment: CDR1 MDHEN and CDR2 SYDVKM. CDR3 size: 18 residues. V lost 0 bases to trimming and J lost 0 bases; unmatched junction nucleotides: 1. The CDR3 region has the DNA TGTGCCAGCAGTTTATGGGGACTAGCGGGGGGGAACCAAGAGACCCAGTACTTC. This translates into CASSLWGLAGGNQETQYF.

The chain recombines TRBV20-1 with TRBJ2-1; 10 nucleotides match TRBD2. Germline CDR1 reads DFQATT; CDR2 reads SNEGSKA (reference sequence). V lost 3 bases, J lost 3 bases, and 14 bases stayed unmatched. This CDR3 has 18 amino acids. The CDR3 region has the DNA TGCAGTGCTAGTGGTCACGCCAGCGGGGGGGCGGACTACAATGAGCAGTTCTTC. Amino acid sequence: CSASGHASGGADYNEQFF.

The chain carries TRBV25-1 and TRBJ2-7, with 7 bases that match TRBD1. This CDR3 region has 13 residues. Germline CDR1 MGHDK, CDR2 SYGVNS. Trimming cost V 7 bases and J 6 bases; bases outside gene matches: 9. CDR3 amino acids: CASNIGGYGEQYF. In nucleotides, the CDR3 is TGTGCCAGCAATATAGGGGGCTATGGCGAGCAGTACTTC.

The rearrangement joins TRBV19 to TRBJ2-7; 7 positions match TRBD1. This CDR3 is 14 amino acids long. The trim removed 5 bases at V and 0 bases at J, leaving 4 bases unmatched. CDR1 and CDR2 from the germline V gene are LNHDA and SQIVND (reference sequence). The CDR3 DNA follows: TGTGCCAGTAGTCCCCGGGACAGCTCCTACGAGCAGTACTTC. Amino acid sequence: CASSPRDSSYEQYF.

The chain is built from TRBV7-9 and TRBJ1-1; no clear D. The CDR3 runs 15 residues. Germline V gives CDR1 SEHNR, CDR2 FQNEAQ (reference sequence). The ends were cut back, 5 bases at V and 4 bases at J, with 17 bases in the middle. The CDR3 sequence: CASSQGPRKSTEAFF. In nucleotides, the CDR3 is TGTGCCAGCAGCCAAGGGCCGAGAAAGTCCACTGAAGCTTTCTTT.

J is TRBJ2-3 and V is TRBV6-2 or TRBV6-3, with 8 bases that match TRBD2. CDR1 is MNHEY, CDR2 SVGEGT, per germline. V lost 3 bases to trimming and J lost 0 bases; unmatched junction nucleotides: 5. The CDR3 is made up of 16 amino acids. The CDR3 DNA sequence: TGTGCCAGCAGTTATTTCAGCGGGGGCAGCACAGATACGCAGTATTTT. It yields the protein CASSYFSGGSTDTQYF.

This sequence joins TRBV27 and TRBJ2-1; 9 bases are shared with TRBD2. This CDR3 comprises 17 residues. The ends lost 4 bases at V and 8 bases at J; junction bases unmatched: 15. CDR1 is MNHEY, CDR2 SMNVEV, per germline (reference sequence). The CDR3: CASSSGSAGGPGHEQFF. The CDR3, as DNA: TGTGCCAGCAGTTCTGGTTCGGCGGGGGGGCCTGGCCATGAGCAGTTCTTC.

The rearrangement joins TRBV2 to TRBJ2-3; 7 nucleotides align to TRBD1. J gave up 2 bases and V 7 bases, and 6 bases lay outside the gene matches. The germline CDR1 and CDR2 sequences are SNHLY and FYNNEI. The CDR3 is 14 amino acids. The DNA of the CDR3 is TGTGCCAGCAATCCGACAGGGAACACAGATACGCAGTATTTT. Its translation: CASNPTGNTDTQYF. The whole variable domain, remainder taken from reference TRBV2 and TRBJ2-3, is EPEVTQTPSHQVTQMGQEVILRCVPISNHLYFYWYRQILGQKVEFLVSFYNNEISEKSEIFDDQFSVERPDGSNFTLKIRSTKLEDSAMYFCASNPTGNTDTQYFGPGTRLTVL.

The rearrangement links TRBV6-2 or TRBV6-3 to TRBJ2-1; 7 bases map to TRBD2. The CDR3 is made up of 15 amino acids. Trimming cost V 5 bases and J 0 bases; bases outside gene matches: 4. CDR1 and CDR2 (germline): MNHEY, SVGEGT. CDR3 sequence (DNA): TGTGCCAGCAGTAGAACGGGGGGCTCCTACAATGAGCAGTTCTTC. Residues: CASSRTGGSYNEQFF.

This chain connects TRBV5-4 to TRBJ1-6, with a possible D match to TRBD1 (6 bases). The V end was cut by 7 bases, the J end by 8 bases, with 19 bases between. The V gene's germline CDR1 is SGHNT and CDR2 YYREEE (reference sequence). This CDR3 spans 15 amino acids. CDR3: CASGNRVGEDSPLHF. In DNA, the CDR3 is TGTGCCAGCGGAAACAGGGTGGGGGAGGATTCACCCCTCCACTTT.

The chain is built from TRBV9 and TRBJ2-1, with 7 bases identical to TRBD1. J gave up 3 bases and V 2 bases, and 2 bases lay outside the gene matches. The germline V gene has CDR1 SGDLS and CDR2 YYNGEE. CDR3 size: 14 residues. CDR3 coding DNA: TGTGCCAGCAGCGTCCGGGACAGCTACAATGAGCAGTTCTTC. Translating gives CASSVRDSYNEQFF.

This clone was found a few times. The chain is built from TRBV2 and TRBJ1-6; D unresolved. V lost 2 bases to trimming and J lost 10 bases, with 12 bases between them. Germline V gene data show CDR1 as SNHLY and CDR2 as FYNNEI. This CDR3 is built from 14 residues. The chain's CDR3 is CASSEFTAQSPLHF. CDR3 nucleotide sequence: TGTGCCAGCAGTGAATTCACGGCCCAATCACCCCTCCACTTT.

The CDR3 DNA sequence: TGTGCCAGCAGCTTTGAGGAATTATGGGGCCTCAATTGCCGTTCCGGGGAGCTGTTTTTT. Its protein product is CASSFEELWGLNCRSGELFF. The chain employs TRBV12-1 and TRBJ2-2; TRBD1, as called in the table, went unchecked against the DNA. TRBV12-1 is designated a pseudogene. This CDR3 contains 20 residues.

The chain uses TRBV15 and TRBJ2-7, with 7 bases identical to TRBD2. CDR1 and CDR2 (germline): LNHNV, YYDKDF (reference sequence). After removal of 6 bases from V and 2 bases from J, the junction contained 7 bases not matched to a gene. The CDR3 has 14 amino acids. The CDR3 protein is CATRTTSRTYEQYF. For the CDR3, the DNA is TGTGCCACCAGGACGACTAGCAGAACCTACGAGCAGTACTTC.

The chain uses TRBV20-1 and TRBJ2-3; perhaps TRBD2 as D (7 bases). Trimming took off 3 bases at V and 5 bases at J, with 12 bases between the two ends. This CDR3 region has 13 residues. Germline CDR1 reads DFQATT; CDR2 reads SNEGSKA (reference sequence). CDR3 amino acids: CSASGGGGDTQYF. CDR3 sequence (DNA): TGCAGTGCTAGTGGCGGGGGCGGAGATACGCAGTATTTT.

The rearrangement uses TRBV27 and TRBJ1-2; 7 nucleotides line up with TRBD1. V shed 6 bases, J shed 8 bases, and the junction held 18 bases outside the gene matches. The CDR3 totals 16 residues. Germline V CDR1 and CDR2: MNHEY, SMNVEV (reference sequence). CDR3: CASSRVRGGSEGGYTF. Written as DNA, the CDR3 is TGTGCCAGCAGCCGCGTCAGGGGGGGCTCTGAAGGGGGCTACACCTTC.